This entry lists 21 T cell receptor beta chains sequenced from one sample in a study of blood T cell repertoires in COVID-19. Produced via immunoSEQ multiplex PCR; TCRdb's table is partial and in-frame only. Here the sample spans about 120,000 clones, 85% being singletons. The material sequenced was peripheral blood. Source of these receptors: a man aged 35-49 years with acute or convalescent COVID-19.

The J gene is TRBJ1-3, the V gene TRBV7-9; D is unresolved. Trimming left V 5 bases short and J 7 bases short, with 12 bases between. This CDR3 has 13 residues. Germline assignment: CDR1 SEHNR and CDR2 FQNEAQ (reference sequence). The CDR3 DNA reads as TGTGCCAGCAGCCGTCGGAGCGTGAACACCATATATTTT. Amino acids: CASSRRSVNTIYF.

This sequence joins TRBV6-5 and TRBJ2-4, with D perhaps TRBD1 (5 bases). V was shortened by 4 bases and J by 16 bases, with 17 bases between the two germline ends. Germline V CDR1 and CDR2: MNHEY, SVGAGI. CDR3 length equals 12 residues. The CDR3 sequence is CASSSRQHSLYF. The DNA for the CDR3 is TGTGCCAGCAGTTCCAGACAGCACTCCCTTTACTTC.

The chain joins TRBV9 to TRBJ1-6; 7 bases align to TRBD1. The CDR3 contains 15 residues. Germline CDR1 SGDLS, CDR2 YYNGEE. V shed 5 bases and J 4 bases; nucleotides not matched to a gene: 6. This CDR3 is CASSEGQLYNSPLHF. The CDR3 DNA reads TGTGCCAGCAGTGAGGGACAGCTATATAATTCACCCCTCCACTTT.

The CDR3 is CASSGQGATSYEQYF. CDR3 nucleotide sequence: TGTGCCAGTAGCGGACAGGGGGCGACCTCCTACGAGCAGTACTTC. The genes are TRBV19 and TRBJ2-7; 11 bases line up with TRBD1. J was trimmed by 0 bases and V by 6 bases; bases with no gene match: 4. The length of the CDR3 is 15 residues. Per germline, CDR1 LNHDA and CDR2 SQIVND (reference sequence).

This chain joins TRBV7-2 and TRBJ2-2, with 12 bases fitting TRBD2. Germline V lookup: CDR1 SGHTA, CDR2 FQGNSA. V gave up 1 base and J gave up 13 bases; unmatched junction bases: 10. The CDR3 covers 16 residues. The CDR3 region has the DNA TGTGCCAGCAGCTTAGGACTAGCGGGGGTGCGGTTGGGGCTGTTTTTT. It encodes CASSLGLAGVRLGLFF.

This clone was seen once. Germline is not matched at one junction end, which may reflect a read error. V usage is TRBV19 and J usage is TRBJ1-5; possibly TRBD1 for D (6 bases). Germline V gives CDR1 LNHDA, CDR2 SQIVND (reference sequence). CDR3 size: 13 residues. The DNA for the CDR3 is TGTGCCAGTAGTTATTATATAGGACAGCCCAGGGTTTTT. Protein sequence: CASSYYIGQPRVF.

The CDR3 spells CAISGTANSPLHF. CDR3 DNA sequence: TGTGCCATCAGTGGGACAGCTAATTCACCCCTCCACTTT. The chain carries TRBV10-3 and TRBJ1-6; a weak D match, TRBD1 (6 bases). The CDR3 covers 13 residues. Trimming shortened V by 4 bases and J by 6 bases, and 7 bases separated the two germline ends. CDR1 is ENHRY and CDR2 is SYGVKD in the germline V gene.

The DNA for the CDR3 is TGCAGCGTCGGAACAGGGGCCTTTAACTATGGCTACACCTTC. It translates to CSVGTGAFNYGYTF. The rearrangement joins TRBV29-1 to TRBJ1-2, with 7 bases identical to TRBD1. Germline CDR1 and CDR2: SQVTM and ANQGSEA. Trimming cost V 6 bases and J 1 base; bases outside gene matches: 8. CDR3 length equals 14 residues.

This chain connects TRBV28 to TRBJ2-1; the match to TRBD1 covers 11 bases. CDR1 is MDHEN, CDR2 SYDVKM, per germline. J was trimmed by 3 bases and V by 3 bases; bases with no gene match: 4. There are 16 residues in the CDR3. CDR3: CASSFPGTGGYNEQFF. CDR3 nucleotide sequence: TGTGCCAGCAGTTTCCCCGGGACAGGGGGCTACAATGAGCAGTTCTTC.

This chain uses TRBV18 with TRBJ1-6; 12 bases are shared with TRBD1. The CDR3 is 19 residues long. Per germline, CDR1 KGHSH and CDR2 LQKENI. V gave up 4 bases and J gave up 8 bases; unmatched junction bases: 15. The CDR3 DNA sequence: TGTGCCAGCTCACTTGCCGGGACAGGGGGCATCACTTACGATTCACCCCTCCACTTT. Its translation: CASSLAGTGGITYDSPLHF. Based on the CDR3 plus reference TRBV18 and TRBJ1-6, the full variable domain is NAGVMQNPRHLVRRRGQEARLRCSPMKGHSHVYWYRQLPEEGLKFMVYLQKENIIDESGMPKERFSAEFPKEGPSILRIQQVVRGDSAAYFCASSLAGTGGITYDSPLHFGNGTRLTVT.

The rearrangement joins TRBV29-1 to TRBJ1-3; 7 bases line up with TRBD1. Trimming removed 1 base from V and 4 bases from J; junction bases left unmatched: 7. The CDR3 spans 15 residues. The V gene's germline CDR1 is SQVTM and CDR2 ANQGSEA. CDR3 in DNA: TGCAGCGTTGAAGCGTTAAAGGGGGCCGGAAACACCATATATTTT. This gives the protein CSVEALKGAGNTIYF.

V is TRBV2 and J is TRBJ1-5, with 9 positions matching TRBD1. The ends lost 3 bases at V and 7 bases at J; junction bases unmatched: 4. The CDR3 runs to 14 residues. CDR1 and CDR2 (germline): SNHLY, FYNNEI. CDR3 sequence reads: CASSEDRGGQPQHF. The CDR3 DNA sequence: TGTGCCAGCAGTGAGGACAGGGGCGGACAGCCCCAGCATTTT.

The chain uses TRBV27 and TRBJ1-1, with 8 bases lining up with TRBD1. The CDR3 spans 14 residues. Germline loops: CDR1 MNHEY, CDR2 SMNVEV (reference sequence). The ends lost 3 bases at V and 6 bases at J; junction bases unmatched: 6. The CDR3 loop is CASSLQGARSEAFF. The DNA for the CDR3 is TGTGCCAGCAGTTTGCAGGGGGCCCGATCTGAAGCTTTCTTT.

The chain recombines TRBV2 with TRBJ1-2; 9 positions agree with TRBD1. From germline, CDR1 is SNHLY and CDR2 FYNNEI. The junction had 7 bases not matched to a gene; V was cut back by 6 bases and J by 8 bases. This CDR3 is 13 amino acids long. CDR3 amino acids: CASSRDRDNGYTF. Here the CDR3 DNA reads TGTGCCAGCAGCCGGGACAGGGATAACGGCTACACCTTC.

This clone was seen only once. This chain connects TRBV2 to TRBJ1-1, with D tentatively TRBD1 (6 bases). V lost 7 bases and J lost 1, with 13 bases in between. This CDR3 spans 14 amino acids. CDR1 and CDR2 from the germline V gene are SNHLY and FYNNEI. The CDR3 reads CASKLQGANTEAFF. The CDR3 region has the DNA TGTGCCAGCAAACTACAGGGAGCGAACACTGAAGCTTTCTTT. Together with reference TRBV2 and TRBJ1-1, the CDR3 gives the full variable domain: EPEVTQTPSHQVTQMGQEVILRCVPISNHLYFYWYRQILGQKVEFLVSFYNNEISEKSEIFDDQFSVERPDGSNFTLKIRSTKLEDSAMYFCASKLQGANTEAFFGQGTRLTVV.

The chain combines TRBV15 with TRBJ2-4; D unclear. The CDR3 covers 15 residues. Germline CDR1 is LNHNV and CDR2 is YYDKDF (reference sequence). The germline V and J ends were trimmed by 6 bases and 0 bases, with 12 bases remaining between them. The CDR3 region has the DNA TGTGCCACCAGTGCAGGCTTACTAGCCAAAAACATTCAGTACTTC. Translating it yields CATSAGLLAKNIQYF.

This sequence joins TRBV3-1 (or the pseudogene TRBV3-2) and TRBJ2-7; tentative D call: TRBD2 (5 bases). The CDR3 contains 15 residues. V lost 1 base and J lost 0, with 10 bases in between. Germline V CDR1 and CDR2: LGHDT, YNNKEL (reference sequence). The CDR3 nucleotides are TGTGCCAGCAGCCAAGTACTTGGGAGCTCCTACGAGCAGTACTTC. This translates into CASSQVLGSSYEQYF.

The chain joins TRBV5-1 to TRBJ2-1; 10 bases align to TRBD2. The V gene end was trimmed by 0 bases and the J gene end by 7 bases; junction bases not matched to a gene: 4. CDR1 is SGHRS, CDR2 YFSETQ, per germline. The CDR3 sequence is 15 residues long. CDR3 in amino acids: CASSLDQRGGNEQFF. For the CDR3, the DNA is TGCGCCAGCAGCTTGGACCAGCGGGGGGGAAATGAGCAGTTCTTC.

A few counts support this clone. The chain is built from TRBV11-2 and TRBJ2-7; 8 nucleotides match TRBD2. This CDR3 has 14 amino acids. Germline V gives CDR1 SGHAT, CDR2 FQNNGV. Germline trimming cut 3 bases from V and 2 bases from J; bases unmatched to any gene: 3. CDR3 region: CASSFERGTYEQYF. CDR3 nucleotide sequence: TGTGCCAGCAGCTTCGAGCGGGGGACCTACGAGCAGTACTTC.

A remark on this clone: Other DNA variants within this sample encode the same CDR3. The V gene is TRBV6-5, the J gene TRBJ2-3, with 10 nucleotides matching TRBD1. Per the germline V gene, CDR1 is MNHEY and CDR2 is SVGAGI. This CDR3 region has 14 residues. J lost 3 bases, V lost 4 bases, and 1 base had no gene match. The CDR3 region is CASSLGQGTDTQYF. The CDR3, as DNA: TGTGCCAGCAGTTTGGGACAGGGGACAGATACGCAGTATTTT.

The rearrangement links TRBV5-1 to TRBJ1-1; D is possibly TRBD1 (5 bases). The CDR3 totals 13 residues. With 2 bases removed from V and 4 bases from J, the gap between germline ends came to 9 bases. In germline, CDR1 is SGHRS, CDR2 YFSETQ. CDR3 bases: TGCGCCAGCAGCTTCAGGGAAGGCACTGAAGCTTTCTTT. Its translation: CASSFREGTEAFF.